This T cell receptor (beta chain) is from a study of blood T cell repertoires in COVID-19. The CDR3 has 14 amino acids. Germline V gives CDR1 SEHNR, CDR2 FQNEAQ (reference sequence). Losses at the gene ends were 7 bases for V and 2 bases for J; bases not matched to a gene: 6. As handled by the study authors: Scientists estimated how many nucleated cells there were by amplifying reference gene primers. Sequenced by immunoSEQ multiplex PCR; TCRdb stores in-frame clones only, minus some. V, J and clone size were drawn from that table, and D and trimming were deduced from the DNA. Of more than 60,000 clones listed, about nine tenths are singletons.

Material for sequencing was peripheral blood. This sequence joins TRBV7-9 and TRBJ2-7, with TRBD2 identical over 9 bases. The TCR comes from a woman aged 45-59 years with active or convalescent COVID-19. DNA of the CDR3: TGTGCCAGCACCGTGACTAGCGGACCCTACGAGCAGTACTTC. Its translation: CASTVTSGPYEQYF.